The clone carrying this T cell receptor beta chain was found a few times. Germline-derived CDR1 and CDR2 are MNHNS and SASEGT. The CDR3 runs to 18 residues. The trim removed 3 bases at V and 10 bases at J, leaving 18 bases unmatched. TCR beta was sequenced from blood CD8+ and CD4+ T cells. TEMRA cells were FACS-enriched, and CD8+ and CD4+ T cells were isolated negatively. These data originate in a study of CD8 T cells in Susac syndrome. It was with random hexamers that roughly 0.45 to 1 ug RNA was reverse transcribed. Using its own MiXCR run on the immunoSEQ multiplex PCR reads, TCRdb lists one record per CDR3 protein. The data contain roughly 200,000 distinct CDR3 sequences, around 94% of them singletons.

Sequencing was done on a sample of CD4+ T cells from PBMCs. J is TRBJ2-1 and V is TRBV6-1, with 10 bases fitting TRBD2. The origin of this receptor is a human donor with Susac syndrome. The CDR3 DNA is TGTGCCAGCAGTGATTCCATACTCTCCCCTAGCGGGAGTGGCGAGCAGTTCTTC. This gives the protein CASSDSILSPSGSGEQFF.